Included here is one TCR beta chain sequence, with context. No cognate antigen has been identified for it. Per-base qualities were not stored, and no clone one base away is much larger. This specimen comes from a study of cytomegalovirus exposure and HLA in healthy donors (dated by TCRdb to the late 2010s). Regarding the research as a whole: According to an earlier analysis of 587 of the donors, roughly 180 million T cells yielded some 110 million unique TCR beta sequences and around 300 Gb of sequence data. An early release that covered roughly 600 HLA-typed donors contained approximately 300 gigabases of sequencing data and 85 million to 100 million unique TCR sequences. The genetic ancestry cluster associated with self-reported Caucasian donors included roughly 84% of the approximately 430 genotyped donors. The study was designed to test whether signatures of past pathogen exposure could be identified by cataloging public T cell receptors. The study used immunosequencing to profile the T cell repertoires of approximately 690 subjects and linked those repertoires to cytomegalovirus serostatus. Along with the roughly 700-subject first cohort, a separate validation cohort of over a hundred different subjects was used. High-throughput TCR immunosequencing, statistical association of individual TCRs with disease status, and machine learning were combined to predict cytomegalovirus infection status. To study patterns of TCR occurrence, a later analysis re-analyzed previously published TCR beta repertoires from 666 donors and added high-resolution HLA genotyping. Rather than using new phenotypic data, the later analysis identified candidate immune exposures from TCR beta sequences and from how often those sequences occurred across donors. An earlier analysis of several hundred of the donors applied high-throughput TCR beta sequencing to assess whether each TCR beta V gene segment acted as functional or pseudogenic. Donor age, sex, ethnicity and CMV serostatus were compiled together with the repertoire data. A later genetic analysis took genome-wide SNP genotypes for about 65% of the 666 donors and used that subset as a discovery cohort. Every discovery cohort repertoire had been produced on one sequencing platform. Class I and class II HLA loci were covered by the typing at four-digit resolution. Typing coverage differed by locus: A, B, C, DRB1 and DQB1 were typed in roughly 629-640 donors, DQA1 in 500 to 550, DPA1 in approximately 610, and DPB1 in roughly 450. Roughly 5 DR-DQ haplotypes were handled as single units for association and clustering, since linkage in the cohort was strong. Among under 450 genotyped donors of the cohort, an average of roughly 240,000 unique TCR beta nucleotide sequences were sequenced per donor, around 18% of them non-productive. The full study reports these points: According to a later analysis, parvovirus B19, influenza, CMV and Epstein-Barr virus appeared linked to several top co-occurrence clusters. In an earlier analysis of approximately 590 of the donors, most TCR beta V segments appeared in productive rearrangements about 90% or about 30% of the time, broadly matching IMGT annotations. According to a later analysis, TCR association rates differed among HLA loci, with DRB1 alleles showing the most associated TCRs and HLA-C alleles showing the fewest. The cohort was sequenced for TCR beta chains only, and without alpha or paired-chain data the features that could be detected were limited. A later analysis found that most CMV-associated TCR beta chains appeared HLA-restricted, with HLA associations seemingly driven largely by CMV exposure. Most TCR sequences were observed very rarely across donors, whereas some public TCRs were present in many individuals. A further reported finding was that TCR beta sequences accurately predicted the HLA-A and HLA-B alleles for most subjects in the first cohort. In the study, about 150 TCR beta chains were listed as associated with cytomegalovirus. A few of the identified cytomegalovirus-associated TCR beta chains were confirmed in vitro to be specific for cytomegalovirus antigens. Specific HLA alleles were associated with about 17,000 TCR beta sequences at a false discovery rate of 0.05 in a later analysis. The only immune exposure information available for the cohort was CMV serostatus. The classifier was reported to diagnose cytomegalovirus status with high specificity and sensitivity in both the original cohort and the validation cohort. In a later analysis, HLA-associated TCR beta chains showed more clonal expansion and lower generation probabilities than non-associated chains that were equally common. Strong co-occurrence of HLA alleles, especially DR and DQ, made assigning TCR associations to individual alleles difficult. Because HLA typing was missing for some donors at each locus, association tests included only the typed subset. V-gene and J-gene trimming of TCR beta chains was associated with a missense DCLRE1C variant in a later genetic analysis, and the association was replicated in an independent cohort. Correlated functional status among segregating V segments might be attributable to linkage disequilibrium, but an unknown experimental factor could not be ruled out. Roughly uniform sequencing depth across donors was assumed in presence/absence analyses, although this assumption may not hold. Compared with the roughly 700-donor mean, donors in an Asian-associated ancestry cluster had fewer N-insertions in productive TCRs, according to a later genetic analysis. A cluster of highly shared sequence variants was judged likely to represent a technical artifact of the sequencing pipeline. About 15 rarely observed V segments, including chromosome 9 orphons, were excluded from the earlier analysis of some 590 of the donors because counts were too low. The authors suggested that the approach could potentially be generalized to other disease states and immunological phenotypes.

Receptors were amplified or captured by the immunoSEQ multiplex PCR assay. The multiplex PCR relied on a mix of 60 forward primers for TCR Vbeta segments and 13 reverse primers for TCR Jbeta segments. The CDR3 region of rearranged TCR beta genes was amplified from genomic DNA with a multiplex PCR assay. On the Illumina HiSeq System, the amplified TCR beta libraries were sequenced as 87-base-pair reads. The paper's data handling went like this. Across the roughly 640 repertoires, a later analysis counted 60 million to 90 million unique TCR beta chains, approximately 10 million of which were shared by at least two donors. Raw reads were error-corrected and collapsed into unique sequences by a nearest-neighbor algorithm in which closely related sequences were merged to remove PCR and sequencing errors. CDR3 sequences were aligned to IMGT reference sequences to assign V, D and J gene segments. For a sequence to be retained, at least a six-nucleotide match to both a V gene segment and a J gene segment was required. A rearrangement was called productive if the CDR3 had no stop codons and remained in frame with V and J, and every other rearrangement was called non-productive. CDR3 was defined by IMGT convention, running from the second conserved V-encoded cysteine to the conserved J-encoded phenylalanine. The earlier analysis of some 550 of the donors excluded any sequence lacking an unambiguous match to a single V gene segment. In an earlier analysis of approximately 550 of the donors, V segments were called functional above 56.7% productive rearrangements and were called segregating when the between-donor standard deviation exceeded 5%. To diagnose cytomegalovirus status from the catalog of TCR beta chain sequences, a statistical classification framework was built. A later analysis assigned V and J genes by comparing TCR nucleotide sequences with IMGT/GENE-DB human TR gene sequences. A later analysis assigned CDR3 sequences and most-parsimonious VDJ recombination scenarios with the TCRdist pipeline. In a later analysis, every TCR beta chain was defined by the combination of its CDR3 amino acid sequence and its V-gene family, and reads without a unique V-gene family were dropped. To address suspected cross-contamination and a sequencing artifact, a later analysis removed 550 to 750 highly shared, low-generation-probability nucleotide sequences. In a later analysis, a clonal expansion index for each public chain was calculated from normalized within-repertoire ranks of inferred template counts. Generation probabilities in a later analysis came from a VDJ recombination model fitted to out-of-frame rearrangements, and those results were checked against IGoR. Hypergeometric tests were used in a later analysis to score TCR-TCR, TCR-HLA and TCR-CMV co-occurrence, with a repertoire-size bias correction applied to the TCR pairs. To estimate false discovery rates, a later analysis permuted the HLA or CMV assignments 20 times. In a later analysis, co-occurring TCRs were grouped using DBSCAN, with TCRdist sequence similarity added in when clustering inside HLA-allele-positive subsets. Co-occurrence clustering excluded repertoires with fewer than 30,000 or more than 120,000 public chains, plus five with anomalous nucleotide sharing. The source is immuneACCESS, and TCRdb retained only in-frame sequences with V and J called. Part of the clones is not carried over; for the studies checked, unresolved V genes explain less than half of this, and the remainder is unexplained. The D gene and trimming were derived from the DNA, and the V and J assignments and clone size from that table. This sample has some 140,000 clones in its table, and approximately 80% of those were observed once. The top ten clones comprise around 2.2% of the sample.

In total, about 650 healthy bone marrow donors made up the cohort. At the time of sampling, all cohort members were nominally healthy, though unrecorded immune exposures were likely present. The donor tested CMV seronegative and was one of the 352 seronegative cohort members. A peripheral blood sample was provided by each donor, and peripheral blood mononuclear cells were used for TCR beta sequencing. Genomic DNA was extracted from the blood cell samples with the Qiagen DNeasy Blood Extraction Kit. Sequences were obtained from PBMCs. This TCR came from a man aged 25 to 40 in good health and CMV-seronegative.

For the CDR3, the sequence is CASSLASVPSTDTQYF. The nucleotide sequence reads as follows: TGTGCCAGCAGCTTAGCGTCGGTTCCTAGCACAGATACGCAGTATTTT. Here the chain combines TRBV11-3 and TRBJ2-3; the D gene is not confidently resolved. The CDR3 sequence holds 16 residues, the cysteine and phenylalanine included. Of all the DNA, just the CDR3 is kept, 48 bases in frame from base 1. Relative to germline, V is 1 base shorter and J is 0 bases shorter, with 11 bases between their ends. CDR1 and CDR2 (SGHNT, YENEEA) derive from the germline V gene.